A selection of T cell receptor beta chains follows, all from one sample in a study of control samples from healthy donors and cancer patients. The assay was immunoSEQ multiplex PCR, and TCRdb's table has in-frame clones only and misses some. Among around 150,000 clones, roughly 88% were seen once, and the ten largest hold roughly 1.7%. The sequenced sample consisted of blood. These TCRs come from a man aged 18 to 35 in good health. Both conserved end residues are part of each CDR3. Each record gives: D gene, J gene, clone size, V gene, CDR3 protein, CDR3 DNA. A D gene is named only where the DNA matches it firmly. Clone size appears in some rows only: once, few, many, or a class for an expanded clone.

D gene: -
J gene: TRBJ1-2
clone size: -
V gene: TRBV3-1/TRBV3-2
CDR3 protein: CASSQISTDGYGYTF
CDR3 DNA: TGTGCCAGCAGCCAAATTTCTACGGACGGATATGGCTACACCTTC

D gene: TRBD1
J gene: TRBJ2-2
clone size: -
V gene: TRBV24-1
CDR3 protein: CATSDLGQGDTGELFF
CDR3 DNA: TGTGCCACCAGTGATTTGGGACAGGGGGACACCGGGGAGCTGTTTTTT

D gene: TRBD1
J gene: TRBJ1-2
clone size: -
V gene: TRBV5-6
CDR3 protein: CASSLQGWVGYTF
CDR3 DNA: TGTGCCAGCAGCCTACAGGGGTGGGTAGGCTACACCTTC

D gene: -
J gene: TRBJ1-3
clone size: once
V gene: TRBV28
CDR3 protein: CASRGPKSTIYF
CDR3 DNA: TGTGCCAGCAGAGGGCCGAAAAGCACCATATATTTT

D gene: -
J gene: TRBJ2-5
clone size: -
V gene: TRBV7-9
CDR3 protein: CASSLSWWLQETQYF
CDR3 DNA: TGTGCCAGCAGCTTATCCTGGTGGCTGCAAGAGACCCAGTACTTC

D gene: TRBD1
J gene: TRBJ2-7
clone size: -
V gene: TRBV2
CDR3 protein: CASKGQGAQYEQYF
CDR3 DNA: TGTGCCAGCAAAGGACAGGGGGCGCAGTACGAGCAGTACTTC

D gene: -
J gene: TRBJ1-2
clone size: once
V gene: TRBV5-6
CDR3 protein: CASSLVGDNYGYTF
CDR3 DNA: TGTGCCAGCAGCTTGGTGGGGGATAACTATGGCTACACCTTC

D gene: -
J gene: TRBJ1-2
clone size: -
V gene: TRBV13
CDR3 protein: CASSPGHQIYGYTF
CDR3 DNA: TGTGCCAGCAGCCCGGGGCATCAAATCTATGGCTACACCTTC

D gene: -
J gene: TRBJ1-5
clone size: -
V gene: TRBV6-5
CDR3 protein: CASSRGIHSNQPQHF
CDR3 DNA: TGTGCCAGCAGCAGGGGCATCCATAGCAATCAGCCCCAGCATTTT

D gene: TRBD2
J gene: TRBJ2-1
clone size: -
V gene: TRBV19
CDR3 protein: CASSSGGVNEQFF
CDR3 DNA: TGTGCCAGTAGTAGCGGGGGTGTTAATGAGCAGTTCTTC